This is a list of T cell receptor beta chains from one sample in a study of T-cell reconstitution after alpha-beta-depleted transplantation in children. One entry per CDR3 protein, called by TCRdb with MiXCR from the PCR reads. The sample contains around 90,000 distinct CDR3 sequences, about 16% of which appear only once. The sequenced sample was PBMCs, mostly from graft donor cells, obtained 180 days after TCRalphabeta/CD19-depleted stem cell transplant. The source of these receptors is a male patient aged 2 to 9 who had a stem cell transplant for acute lymphoblastic leukemia, so the T cells may come from the graft donor. Both conserved end residues are part of each CDR3. Rows may omit the clone size; those that give it use once, few, many or a size class.

TRBV12-3/TRBV12-4 | many | CASTRVSASTDTQYF
TRBV6-6 | few | CASSPDRGAGYTF
TRBV20-1 | many | CSALSNTEAFF
TRBV27 | few | CASSPPGSLFYGYTF
TRBV7-6 | few | CASSPRGVAGGTDTQYF
TRBV7-2 | few | CASSLAIGGFGYTF
TRBV20-1 | few | CSARGGNGETQYF
TRBV5-1 | few | CASSLNEGSNTEAFF
TRBV27 | few | CASSLRGLGAYEQYF
TRBV28 | few | CASSRLAGARLYQETQYF
TRBV6-1 | few | CASTPIGTSGGVNTGELFF
TRBV27 | - | CASRVSGGPSYEQYF
TRBV20-1 | few | CSAIRDAGHEQFF
TRBV6-1 | - | CASRPTPGVGTEAFF
TRBV4-2 | many | CASSQGISTEAFF
TRBV7-9 | - | CASSLGPGHLYEQYF
TRBV12-3/TRBV12-4 | few | CASRNIRGGGTQYF
TRBV18 | - | CASSPALSETQYF
TRBV27 | once | CASSRTSGVTDTQYF
TRBV7-2 | - | CASSLVRIVGVGETQYF
TRBV7-2 | medium-sized | CASSLGGYASTDTQYF
TRBV20-1 | - | CSARDRIAGGGDEQFF
TRBV3-1 | - | CASSQVGVVTEAFF
TRBV12-3/TRBV12-4 | - | CASREGENTGELFF
TRBV7-2 | many | CASSSTLAGETQYF
TRBV20-1 | few | CSAHGQASYEQYF
TRBV12-3/TRBV12-4 | few | CASNIARDSSTDTQYF
TRBV21-1 | few | CASSNPGRGLDAETQYF
TRBV7-9 | many | CASSSTQIGTGKTEAFF
TRBV7-2 | few | CASSKTGQPTYEQYF
TRBV20-1 | once | CSACPRYAEAFF